One sample yielded the 8 T cell receptor beta chains listed below, sequenced in a study of shared clonotypes between healthy human individuals. Only in-frame clones appear in the TCRdb table, and some are missing; sequencing was by immunoSEQ multiplex PCR. Counted here are fewer than 600,000 clones, around 77% occurring once; the ten biggest clones make up 12%. Material: PBMCs. These receptors were collected from a woman aged 40 to 50 in good health. Some clones in this sample may be carry-over from other donors' samples.

The sample holds a few counts of this clone. The chain is built from TRBV10-1 and TRBJ2-7; the D is unclear. The CDR3 sequence is 15 residues long. Trimming removed 2 bases at V and 3 bases at J, with 14 bases between. The germline V gene has CDR1 WNHNN and CDR2 SYGVQD (reference sequence). The CDR3 sequence: CASSEGFSSIYEQYF. The CDR3 coding sequence is TGCGCCAGCAGTGAGGGGTTTAGCTCCATCTACGAGCAGTACTTC.

The count of this clone is one. The rearrangement links TRBV11-3 to TRBJ2-7; TRBD2 aligns across 11 bases. This CDR3 contains 14 residues. The trim removed 4 bases at V and 3 bases at J, leaving 2 bases unmatched. Germline V CDR1 and CDR2: SGHNT, YENEEA. CDR3 in amino acids: CASSSGLADYEQYF. The CDR3 coding sequence is TGTGCCAGCAGCTCGGGACTAGCGGACTACGAGCAGTACTTC.

The chain combines TRBV5-1 with TRBJ1-1, with unresolved D. Germline CDR1 and CDR2: SGHRS and YFSETQ. The germline V and J ends were trimmed by 4 bases and 0 bases, with 7 bases remaining between them. CDR3 length: 13 amino acids. The CDR3 sequence is CASSVEMNTEAFF. CDR3 coding DNA: TGCGCCAGCAGCGTCGAAATGAACACTGAAGCTTTCTTT.

This clone has a handful of counts. V is TRBV21-1 and J is TRBJ2-7; the table's D call of TRBD1 was not tested on the DNA. TRBV21-1 is a recognized pseudogene. The CDR3 is 16 amino acids. CDR3 nucleotides: TGTGCCAGCAGCAAATCAGGAAGGGGATGTCCCTACGAGCAGTACTTC. It is translated as CASSKSGRGCPYEQYF.

The CDR3 DNA follows: TGTGCCAGCAGTGCCGAGACTAGCGGGGGGTGGAATGAGCAGTTCTTC. This translates into CASSAETSGGWNEQFF. The chain combines TRBV6-4 with TRBJ2-1; 13 nucleotides line up with TRBD2. CDR1 is MRHNA and CDR2 is SNTAGT in the germline V gene. V lost 4 bases, J lost 7 bases, and 7 bases stayed unmatched. This CDR3 contains 16 residues.

This clone appeared many times. The same CDR3 also results from other DNA sequences found in this sample. The rearrangement links TRBV9 to TRBJ2-7, with 12 bases lining up with TRBD2. There are 15 residues in the CDR3. Losses at the gene ends were 4 bases for V and 3 bases for J; bases not matched to a gene: 5. Germline lookup yields CDR1 SGDLS and CDR2 YYNGEE. CDR3 in amino acids: CASSPGLAGIYEQYF. CDR3 coding DNA: TGTGCCAGCAGCCCCGGACTAGCGGGAATCTACGAGCAGTACTTC.

This clone has ten or more counts. This chain joins TRBV19 and TRBJ1-1; 7 nucleotides align to TRBD1. The germline V gene encodes CDR1 LNHDA and CDR2 SQIVND (reference sequence). The CDR3 consists of 14 residues. Trimming took 6 bases from V and 4 from J; bases not matched to a gene: 8. CDR3 DNA: TGTGCCAGTAGGCCACAGGGGCAAGGCACTGAAGCTTTCTTT. This translates into CASRPQGQGTEAFF.

On this clone itself: Given a far larger clone just one base away, this is likely a sequencing read error. This specimen includes other DNA sequences encoding the same CDR3. The CDR3 sequence: CATSKGYTEAFF. In DNA form, the CDR3 reads TGTGCCACCAGCAAGGGATACACCGAAGCTTTCTTT. V and J are TRBV15 and TRBJ1-1; unclear D gene. The CDR3 is 12 residues long. Germline V CDR1 and CDR2: LNHNV, YYDKDF (reference sequence).